These 22 T cell receptor beta chains were sequenced from one sample in a study of control samples from healthy donors and cancer patients. The method was immunoSEQ multiplex PCR; TCRdb's version includes in-frame clones alone and lacks a portion of them. This sample has some 130,000 clones, with 80% to 95% found just once. Sequencing used blood. These receptors all stem from a man aged 18-30 years in good health.

The genes are TRBV2 and TRBJ2-5, with a possible D match to TRBD1 (6 bases). CDR3 length: 12 amino acids. Germline loops: CDR1 SNHLY, CDR2 FYNNEI. V was trimmed by 4 bases and J by 4 bases, leaving 7 bases between them. The CDR3 bases are TGTGCCAGCAGTGCCAGGGGAGAGACCCAGTACTTC. Translation gives CASSARGETQYF.

The chain carries TRBV29-1 and TRBJ1-1; D ambiguous. This CDR3 comprises 13 residues. V was cut by 8 bases and J by 3 bases, with 16 bases left in between. Germline-derived CDR1 and CDR2 are SQVTM and ANQGSEA. CDR3 coding DNA: TGCAGCTGGGGTGACCCGAGGGACACTGAAGCTTTCTTT. It is translated as CSWGDPRDTEAFF.

V is TRBV25-1 and J is TRBJ2-1; D is uncertain. With 8 bases removed from V and 2 bases from J, the gap between germline ends came to 16 bases. This CDR3 comprises 15 residues. CDR1 and CDR2 (germline): MGHDK, SYGVNS. CDR3 nucleotides: TGTGCCAGCCTAGACCCGCTAAAGCCCTACAATGAGCAGTTCTTC. Protein product: CASLDPLKPYNEQFF.

This clone appeared a few times. This chain uses TRBV2 with TRBJ2-3; 9 nucleotides align to TRBD1. V trimming: 0 bases; J trimming: 6 bases; junction bases outside the gene matches: 7. CDR1 and CDR2 (germline): SNHLY, FYNNEI. The CDR3 is 16 amino acids. CDR3 nucleotide sequence: TGTGCCAGCAGTGAAGCGCCGGGACAGGGCCCCGATACGCAGTATTTT. Its translation is CASSEAPGQGPDTQYF.

The DNA for the CDR3 is TGTGCCAGCAGTTTAGGGGGCCAGTTCTACGAGCAGTACTTC. Encoded protein: CASSLGGQFYEQYF. This chain uses TRBV28 with TRBJ2-7; perhaps TRBD1 as D (6 bases). CDR3 length: 14 amino acids. The V and J ends lost 2 bases and 3 bases respectively, with 11 bases between them. Looked up from germline, CDR1 is MDHEN and CDR2 is SYDVKM.

This chain uses TRBV7-9 with TRBJ1-5; 10 bases are a match to TRBD1. V lost 5 bases to trimming and J lost 3 bases; unmatched junction nucleotides: 7. This CDR3 region has 16 residues. CDR1 and CDR2 from the germline V gene are SEHNR and FQNEAQ (reference sequence). The CDR3 spells CASSGDGTGDNQPQHF. CDR3 DNA sequence: TGTGCCAGCAGCGGGGATGGGACAGGGGACAATCAGCCCCAGCATTTT.

The V and J genes are TRBV10-3 and TRBJ2-1; D is unresolved. Trimming shortened V by 3 bases and J by 10 bases, and 7 bases separated the two germline ends. The CDR3 extends over 11 amino acids. Germline V gene sequence: CDR1 ENHRY, CDR2 SYGVKD. CDR3 DNA sequence: TGTGCCATCAGTGATTTGACCGAGCAGTTCTTC. The encoded protein is CAISDLTEQFF.

This clone occurred once. V is TRBV10-3 and J is TRBJ1-4; D is uncertain. Deletions cut 4 bases from V and 7 bases from J, with 7 bases between. CDR3 length: 12 amino acids. CDR1 and CDR2 (germline): ENHRY, SYGVKD. The CDR3 spells CAISAEGEKLFF. As DNA, the CDR3 is TGTGCCATCAGTGCGGAAGGTGAAAAACTGTTTTTT.

The gene calls are TRBV7-8 and TRBJ1-6; D is ambiguous. This CDR3 region has 14 residues. CDR1 is SGHVS, CDR2 FQNEAQ, per germline. The V end lost 5 bases, the J end lost 10 bases, and 15 bases lay between the germline ends. This CDR3 reads CASSPRRASSPLHF. The CDR3, as DNA: TGTGCCAGCAGCCCGAGGAGGGCGAGCTCACCCCTCCACTTT.

Points on this clone: An end of the junction does not agree with germline; a read error may underlie this. J is TRBJ1-3 and V is TRBV12-3 or TRBV12-4; tentative D call: TRBD1 (5 bases). This CDR3 contains 13 residues. The CDR3, as DNA: TGTGCCAGCAGTCCAGACAGATGGGGCCCCCCTGGGTTT. Its translation: CASSPDRWGPPGF.

The chain recombines TRBV5-8 with TRBJ1-6, with no clear D. V lost 4 bases and J 14 bases, leaving 13 bases between the germline ends. The germline V gene encodes CDR1 SGHTS and CDR2 YDEGEE. This CDR3 region has 12 residues. CDR3 sequence reads: CASSPSTGSLHF. In DNA, the CDR3 is TGTGCCAGCAGCCCGTCGACCGGGTCCCTCCACTTT.

The chain combines TRBV10-3 with TRBJ1-3; tentatively, D is TRBD1 (6 bases). CDR3 length equals 16 residues. The V and J ends lost 0 bases and 1 base respectively, with 10 bases between them. Germline V gene data show CDR1 as ENHRY and CDR2 as SYGVKD. In DNA form, the CDR3 reads TGTGCCATCAGTGAGTCCCAGGGGTCTTCTGGAAACACCATATATTTT. Its protein is CAISESQGSSGNTIYF.

This sequence joins TRBV2 and TRBJ1-5; D gene ambiguous. In germline, CDR1 is SNHLY, CDR2 FYNNEI. This CDR3 comprises 12 residues. The V and J ends lost 6 bases and 8 bases respectively, with 11 bases between them. As DNA, the CDR3 is TGTGCCAGCAGGGGCCTTGAGAAGCCCCAGCATTTT. Translation: CASRGLEKPQHF. The full variable domain, completed using reference TRBV2 and TRBJ1-5, is EPEVTQTPSHQVTQMGQEVILRCVPISNHLYFYWYRQILGQKVEFLVSFYNNEISEKSEIFDDQFSVERPDGSNFTLKIRSTKLEDSAMYFCASRGLEKPQHFGDGTRLSIL.

The CDR3 DNA is TGTGCCAGCAGCGTAGAGGGACTAGCGGGGGTTCGCTCCTACAATGAGCAGTTCTTC. It is translated as CASSVEGLAGVRSYNEQFF. The chain is built from TRBV9 and TRBJ2-1; TRBD2 matches 14 bases. Germline CDR1 SGDLS, CDR2 YYNGEE. J lost 0 bases, V lost 0 bases, and 5 bases had no gene match. This CDR3 has 19 residues.

The chain has TRBV11-1 and TRBJ2-5; unclear D gene. Germline V lookup: CDR1 SGHAT, CDR2 FQDESV (reference sequence). The CDR3 has 16 residues. V was cut by 5 bases and J by 2 bases, with 18 bases left in between. This CDR3 reads CASSPPSHSSQETQYF. The CDR3, as DNA: TGTGCCAGCAGCCCACCCTCTCATAGCAGTCAAGAGACCCAGTACTTC. The variable domain in full, with the rest retrieved from reference TRBV11-1 and TRBJ2-5, is EAEVAQSPRYKITEKSQAVAFWCDPISGHATLYWYRQILGQGPELLVQFQDESVVDDSQLPKDRFSAERLKGVDSTLKIQPAELGDSAMYLCASSPPSHSSQETQYFGPGTRLLVL.

The V gene is TRBV14, the J gene TRBJ1-2; D gene ambiguous. The length of the CDR3 is 13 residues. CDR1 and CDR2 (germline): SGHDN, FVKESK. Trimming took 3 bases from V and 4 from J, leaving 9 bases between them. CDR3 DNA sequence: TGTGCCAGCAGCCAGGCACAATCCTATGGCTACACCTTC. Translated, it gives CASSQAQSYGYTF.

The genes are TRBV5-4 and TRBJ1-1, with D uncertain. CDR3 length equals 13 residues. Germline V gene sequence: CDR1 SGHNT, CDR2 YYREEE (reference sequence). With 0 bases removed from V and 6 bases from J, the gap between germline ends came to 9 bases. The CDR3 here is CASSLAGKPEAFF. In DNA form, the CDR3 reads TGTGCCAGCAGCTTGGCGGGCAAGCCTGAAGCTTTCTTT.

This clone appeared a few times. The gene calls are TRBV6-5 and TRBJ2-7, with 7 bases lining up with TRBD1. J gave up 2 bases and V 10 bases, and 8 bases lay outside the gene matches. This CDR3 region has 13 residues. Germline CDR1 and CDR2: MNHEY and SVGAGI. In DNA form, the CDR3 reads TGTGCCACCCGGGGACAGTTTACCTACGAGCAGTACGTC. Encoded protein: CATRGQFTYEQYV.

V gene TRBV13 combines with J gene TRBJ2-2, with D perhaps TRBD1 (6 bases). CDR3 length equals 17 residues. CDR1 is PRHDT and CDR2 is FYEKMQ in the germline V gene (reference sequence). Trimming stripped 5 bases from V and 0 bases from J, with 16 bases between. The CDR3: CASSTRDRLANTGELFF. In DNA form, the CDR3 reads TGTGCCAGCAGCACCAGAGACAGGCTCGCGAACACCGGGGAGCTGTTTTTT.

The chain is built from TRBV6-1 and TRBJ1-4; 9 bases align to TRBD1. Losses at the gene ends were 2 bases for V and 8 bases for J; bases not matched to a gene: 9. Germline CDR1 and CDR2: MNHNS and SASEGT. The CDR3 sequence is 16 residues long. The CDR3 is CASSEYRGQVGEKLFF. The CDR3 DNA sequence: TGTGCCAGCAGTGAATACAGGGGGCAGGTAGGGGAAAAACTGTTTTTT.

V usage is TRBV20-1 and J usage is TRBJ2-7; D is unresolved. Germline V gene lookup returns CDR1 DFQATT and CDR2 SNEGSKA (reference sequence). Trimming pared 6 bases from V and 5 bases from J, leaving 8 bases between. CDR3 length equals 10 residues. The CDR3 sequence is CSALSHEQYF. The CDR3 nucleotides read TGCAGTGCCCTAAGCCACGAGCAGTACTTC.

The chain combines TRBV5-4 with TRBJ1-4, with 7 bases identical to TRBD1. The CDR3 spans 13 residues. Germline V CDR1 and CDR2: SGHNT, YYREEE (reference sequence). After removal of 3 bases from V and 8 bases from J, the junction contained 4 bases not matched to a gene. CDR3 region: CASSYSTGEKLFF. In nucleotides, the CDR3 is TGTGCCAGCAGCTACTCGACAGGGGAAAAACTGTTTTTT. The entire variable domain, with the rest obtained from reference TRBV5-4 and TRBJ1-4, is as follows: ETGVTQSPTHLIKTRGQQVTLRCSSQSGHNTVSWYQQALGQGPQFIFQYYREEENGRGNFPPRFSGLQFPNYSSELNVNALELDDSALYLCASSYSTGEKLFFGSGTQLSVL.